This T cell receptor beta chain was recorded in a study of T cell clonality in common variable immunodeficiency. As regards this clone: Read sequence stops 3 residues before the CDR3 end, and the germline J gene provides the missing end.

Blood samples were heparinized, about 5 to 9 ml per donor. TCRdb's copy holds only in-frame clones and misses some; the assay was immunoSEQ multiplex PCR. The repertoire consists of around 39,000 clones, none detected only once. From germline, CDR1 is SEHNR and CDR2 FQNEAQ (reference sequence). The CDR3 loop spans 15 amino acids. V lost 5 bases and J 0 bases, leaving 13 bases between the germline ends. The genes are TRBV7-9 and TRBJ1-1, with TRBD1 as a possible D gene (5 bases). The sequence was collected from a person aged 18-70 years in good health. The sequencing sample was made of peripheral blood mononuclear cells. Partial CDR3 DNA: TGTGCCAGCAGCCACCGACAGCTTATGAACACTGAA. This codes for CASSHRQLMNTE. The full CDR3 protein is CASSHRQLMNTEAFF.